One and the same sample provided the 6 T cell receptor beta chains below, sequenced in a study of T cell clones after liver transplantation. The table came from immunoSEQ multiplex PCR; TCRdb's copy has only in-frame clones and leaves some out. Found here are about 51,000 clones, 80% to 90% of them singletons; the top ten hold 14%. The sample was CD8+ T cells from blood, taken 12 months after liver transplant. These receptors all stem from a human patient who received a liver transplant. Part of the T cells may come from the graft donor.

The chain recombines TRBV27 with TRBJ1-5; D is ambiguous. V was cut by 3 bases and J by 7 bases, with 10 bases left in between. CDR1 and CDR2 (germline): MNHEY, SMNVEV (reference sequence). The CDR3 sequence is 13 residues long. For the CDR3, the DNA is TGTGCCAGCAGTTTTGGCAGGACGCAGCCCCAGCATTTT. This translates into CASSFGRTQPQHF.

This sequence joins TRBV6-5 and TRBJ2-1; no clear D gene. V was clipped by 4 bases and J by 1 base, with 11 bases between them. CDR1 is MNHEY and CDR2 is SVGAGI in the germline V gene. The CDR3 is 15 amino acids. In DNA, the CDR3 is TGTGCCAGCAGTTTAGACTCTGCTTCCTACAATGAGCAGTTCTTC. It yields the protein CASSLDSASYNEQFF.

The rearrangement joins TRBV27 to TRBJ2-5; D is possibly TRBD1 or TRBD2 (5 bases each). The CDR3 contains 16 residues. Germline assignment: CDR1 MNHEY and CDR2 SMNVEV (reference sequence). V shed 2 bases and J shed 4 bases, with 17 bases lying between them. The CDR3 sequence: CASSLGGDFWSETQYF. DNA for the CDR3: TGTGCCAGCAGTTTAGGGGGAGACTTCTGGTCAGAGACCCAGTACTTC.

The chain couples TRBV7-2 to TRBJ2-7; no firm D call. This CDR3 contains 13 residues. Germline V gives CDR1 SGHTA, CDR2 FQGNSA. Trimming took 7 bases from V and 4 from J, leaving 14 bases between them. CDR3 loop: CASTPLPPYEQYF. CDR3 bases: TGTGCCAGCACCCCGCTACCCCCGTACGAGCAGTACTTC. Full variable domain (outside the CDR3, taken from reference TRBV7-2 and TRBJ2-7): GAGVSQSPSNKVTEKGKDVELRCDPISGHTALYWYRQSLGQGLEFLIYFQGNSAPDKSGLPSDRFSAERTGGSVSTLTIQRTQQEDSAVYLCASTPLPPYEQYFGPGTRLTVT.

The chain carries TRBV12-5 and TRBJ1-1; D ambiguous. The germline V gene encodes CDR1 LGHNT and CDR2 FRNRAP. The V and J ends lost 6 bases and 5 bases respectively, with 10 bases between them. The CDR3 has 12 residues. CDR3: CASGLPGTEAFF. The CDR3 bases are TGTGCTAGTGGCCTTCCCGGGACTGAAGCTTTCTTT. Full variable domain (outside the CDR3, taken from reference TRBV12-5 and TRBJ1-1): DARVTQTPRHKVTEMGQEVTMRCQPILGHNTVFWYRQTMMQGLELLAYFRNRAPLDDSGMPKDRFSAEMPDATLATLKIQPSEPRDSAVYFCASGLPGTEAFFGQGTRLTVV.

The rearrangement joins TRBV19 to TRBJ2-1; D may be TRBD2 (6 bases). V was shortened by 6 bases and J by 3 bases, with 12 bases between the two germline ends. CDR1 LNHDA and CDR2 SQIVND come from the germline V gene (reference sequence). CDR3 length: 14 residues. CDR3 sequence reads: CASRGGEGYNEQFF. The CDR3 nucleotides read TGTGCCAGTAGGGGGGGAGAAGGCTACAATGAGCAGTTCTTC.